This entry lists 17 T cell receptor beta chains sequenced from one sample in a study of T cell responses to AZD1222 COVID-19 vaccine. Repertoires were generated with immunoSEQ multiplex PCR, while TCRdb's copy carries only in-frame clones and drops some. The table includes about 84,000 clones, nearly 90% detected once. The specimen was peripheral blood, collected on day 0 of AZD1222 vaccination. All receptors derive from an adult in good health.

V usage is TRBV27 and J usage is TRBJ1-6; no clear D. Looked up from germline, CDR1 is MNHEY and CDR2 is SMNVEV (reference sequence). The CDR3 is 15 residues long. Trimming stripped 1 base from V and 2 bases from J, with 6 bases between. CDR3 in amino acids: CASSLWQAYNSPLHF. The CDR3 bases are TGTGCCAGCAGTTTATGGCAGGCCTATAATTCACCCCTCCACTTT.

The chain recombines TRBV7-2 with TRBJ1-1; possibly TRBD1 for D (5 bases). The V gene's germline CDR1 is SGHTA and CDR2 FQGNSA. The CDR3 is made up of 14 amino acids. V lost 3 bases and J lost 1, with 9 bases in between. This CDR3 reads CASSLTVGNTEAFF. CDR3 DNA: TGTGCCAGCAGCTTGACAGTGGGGAACACTGAAGCTTTCTTT.

This chain connects TRBV27 to TRBJ1-6, with 7 bases aligning to TRBD1. This CDR3 region has 16 residues. The J segment lost 7 bases and the V segment lost 1 base, leaving 7 bases of the junction unmatched. Looked up from germline, CDR1 is MNHEY and CDR2 is SMNVEV (reference sequence). The DNA of the CDR3 is TGTGCCAGCAGTTTATTCTCGGCACAGGGGAATTCACCCCTCCACTTT. Translated: CASSLFSAQGNSPLHF.

V is TRBV6-2 or TRBV6-3 and J is TRBJ2-5, with D perhaps TRBD2 (6 bases). The V end lost 1 base, the J end lost 7 bases, and 16 bases lay between the germline ends. CDR1 MNHEY and CDR2 SVGEGT come from the germline V gene. There are 15 residues in the CDR3. This CDR3 is CASSYLLEVGGTQYF. For the CDR3, the DNA is TGTGCCAGCAGTTACTTGTTGGAGGTGGGGGGGACCCAGTACTTC.

The chain joins TRBV2 to TRBJ1-1, with 7 nucleotides matching TRBD1. V lost 2 bases to trimming and J lost 4 bases; unmatched junction nucleotides: 10. Germline V gene data show CDR1 as SNHLY and CDR2 as FYNNEI. The CDR3 loop spans 16 amino acids. The CDR3 reads CASSEMRGRGGTEAFF. CDR3 nucleotide sequence: TGTGCCAGCAGTGAAATGAGGGGGCGCGGGGGCACTGAAGCTTTCTTT.

The rearrangement uses TRBV18 and TRBJ2-2, with 7 bases lining up with TRBD1. The V gene's germline CDR1 is KGHSH and CDR2 LQKENI. CDR3 size: 16 residues. Germline trimming cut 6 bases from V and 0 bases from J; bases unmatched to any gene: 7. CDR3 region: CASSESGTANTGELFF. In nucleotides, the CDR3 is TGTGCCAGCTCGGAGTCCGGGACAGCGAACACCGGGGAGCTGTTTTTT.

V and J are TRBV5-5 and TRBJ2-4, with D perhaps matching TRBD2 (6 bases). The CDR3 consists of 15 residues. Trimming removed 7 bases at V and 2 bases at J, with 16 bases between. In germline, CDR1 is SGHKS, CDR2 YYEKEE (reference sequence). CDR3 loop: CASGSPGDPKNIQYF. The CDR3 nucleotides are TGTGCCAGCGGTAGTCCGGGGGATCCCAAAAACATTCAGTACTTC. The whole variable domain, remainder taken from reference TRBV5-5 and TRBJ2-4, is DAGVTQSPTHLIKTRGQQVTLRCSPISGHKSVSWYQQVLGQGPQFIFQYYEKEERGRGNFPDRFSARQFPNYSSELNVNALLLGDSALYLCASGSPGDPKNIQYFGAGTRLSVL.

The chain joins TRBV19 to TRBJ2-7, with 9 bases fitting TRBD1. Germline V lookup: CDR1 LNHDA, CDR2 SQIVND (reference sequence). Trimming removed 9 bases from V and 6 bases from J; junction bases left unmatched: 12. The CDR3 consists of 14 residues. CDR3 coding DNA: TGTGCCAGCCGAGCCCCGGGACAGGGATCCGAGCAGTACTTC. It codes for CASRAPGQGSEQYF.

This clone has just one count. CDR3 region: CASSNTDTQYF. The CDR3 DNA sequence: TGTGCCAGCAGCAACACAGATACGCAGTATTTT. This chain connects TRBV2 to TRBJ2-3; D ambiguous. The CDR3 has 11 residues. Germline V gene data show CDR1 as SNHLY and CDR2 as FYNNEI. V shed 6 bases and J shed 2 bases, with 3 bases lying between them.

CDR3 bases: TGTGCCAGCAGCCCCCAGGGGGGAAGAACCGGGGAGCTGTTTTTT. Protein sequence: CASSPQGGRTGELFF. This chain uses TRBV7-2 with TRBJ2-2, with a tentative D call TRBD1 (7 bases). V was cut by 5 bases and J by 5 bases, with 15 bases left in between. Germline V lookup: CDR1 SGHTA, CDR2 FQGNSA. This CDR3 spans 15 amino acids.

The CDR3 loop is CASSVSGGSDTQYF. DNA for the CDR3: TGTGCCAGCAGTGTTAGCGGGGGGTCGGATACGCAGTATTTT. The rearrangement links TRBV2 to TRBJ2-3, with 10 bases that match TRBD2. Looked up from germline, CDR1 is SNHLY and CDR2 is FYNNEI. The CDR3 has 14 amino acids. The junction had 4 bases not matched to a gene; V was cut back by 4 bases and J by 6 bases. The full variable domain, completed using reference TRBV2 and TRBJ2-3, is EPEVTQTPSHQVTQMGQEVILRCVPISNHLYFYWYRQILGQKVEFLVSFYNNEISEKSEIFDDQFSVERPDGSNFTLKIRSTKLEDSAMYFCASSVSGGSDTQYFGPGTRLTVL.

The gene calls are TRBV27 and TRBJ2-4; D unresolved. The CDR3 covers 16 residues. Between the trimmed V and J ends, which lost 2 bases and 1 base, there was a span of 12 bases. Germline values: CDR1 MNHEY, CDR2 SMNVEV (reference sequence). CDR3 bases: TGTGCCAGCAGTTTAAGGTCATTTGTCGCCAAAAACATTCAGTACTTC. It encodes CASSLRSFVAKNIQYF.

The chain recombines TRBV5-5 with TRBJ1-1; D not certain. Per germline, CDR1 SGHKS and CDR2 YYEKEE (reference sequence). Trimming left V 1 base short and J 8 bases short, with 6 bases between. This CDR3 region has 11 residues. Written as DNA, the CDR3 is TGTGCCAGCAGCTTGAGTACGGAAGCTTTCTTT. Protein: CASSLSTEAFF.

V is TRBV7-2 and J is TRBJ2-5; possible D gene TRBD1, 6 bases. In germline, CDR1 is SGHTA, CDR2 FQGNSA. This CDR3 has 17 residues. Trimming took 7 bases from V and 4 from J, leaving 25 bases between them. The CDR3 DNA sequence: TGTGCCAGCACCCCCAAGTCACAGGGATCCCTGGGAGAGACCCAGTACTTC. Translating it yields CASTPKSQGSLGETQYF. Supplemented by reference TRBV7-2 and TRBJ2-5, the full variable domain reads GAGVSQSPSNKVTEKGKDVELRCDPISGHTALYWYRQSLGQGLEFLIYFQGNSAPDKSGLPSDRFSAERTGGSVSTLTIQRTQQEDSAVYLCASTPKSQGSLGETQYFGPGTRLLVL.

V is TRBV6-5 and J is TRBJ1-1; D gene unclear. The germline V gene encodes CDR1 MNHEY and CDR2 SVGAGI. V lost 7 bases and J lost 0, with 12 bases in between. The CDR3 is 14 amino acids. The CDR3 is CASIWTGMNTEAFF. DNA for the CDR3: TGTGCCAGCATTTGGACGGGGATGAACACTGAAGCTTTCTTT.

The chain employs TRBV14 and TRBJ2-7, with D perhaps matching TRBD1 or TRBD2 (5 bases each). With 4 bases removed from V and 3 bases from J, the gap between germline ends came to 7 bases. Germline-derived CDR1 and CDR2 are SGHDN and FVKESK. This CDR3 comprises 12 residues. The DNA of the CDR3 is TGTGCCAGCAGCCCAGGGAGCTACGAGCAGTACTTC. This gives the protein CASSPGSYEQYF.

V gene TRBV19 combines with J gene TRBJ2-5, with 12 positions matching TRBD1. The V gene's germline CDR1 is LNHDA and CDR2 SQIVND (reference sequence). The V gene end was trimmed by 3 bases and the J gene end by 4 bases; junction bases not matched to a gene: 3. CDR3 length: 15 residues. CDR3 protein: CASSMGQGAGETQYF. The CDR3 nucleotides are TGTGCCAGTAGTATGGGACAGGGGGCGGGAGAGACCCAGTACTTC.